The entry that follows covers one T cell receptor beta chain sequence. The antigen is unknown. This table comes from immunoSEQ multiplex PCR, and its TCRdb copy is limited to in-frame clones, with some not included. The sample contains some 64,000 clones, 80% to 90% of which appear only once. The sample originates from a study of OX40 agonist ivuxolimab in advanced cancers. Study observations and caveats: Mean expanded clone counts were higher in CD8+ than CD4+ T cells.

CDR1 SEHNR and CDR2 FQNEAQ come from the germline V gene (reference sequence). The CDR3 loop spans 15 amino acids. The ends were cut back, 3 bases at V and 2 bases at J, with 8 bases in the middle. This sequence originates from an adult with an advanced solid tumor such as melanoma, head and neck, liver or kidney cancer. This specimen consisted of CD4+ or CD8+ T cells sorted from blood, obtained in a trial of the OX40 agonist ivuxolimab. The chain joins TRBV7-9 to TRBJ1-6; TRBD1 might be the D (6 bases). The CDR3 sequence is CASSLTGAYNSPLHF. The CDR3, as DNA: TGTGCCAGCAGCTTGACAGGTGCCTATAATTCACCCCTCCACTTT.